One sample yielded the 5 T cell receptor beta chains listed below, sequenced in a study of human T cells and chemical hapten exposure. TCRdb redid the calling of the RACE reads with MiXCR, one entry per CDR3 protein. Of 180,000 or so distinct CDR3 sequences in the sample, about 25% were seen once. Regarding time point: patch test 3, about 24 weeks after DPC sensitization. Regarding treatment: therapeutic diphenylcyclopropenone sensitization with weekly scalp DPC. The sequences come from whole blood, collected in connection with sensitization to the hapten diphenylcyclopropenone (DPC). Receptors originate from a woman aged 40 to 55 with alopecia areata. Some clones in this sample may be carry-over from other donors' samples.

The genes are TRBV25-1 and TRBJ2-7, with a weak D call TRBD1 (5 bases). V was trimmed by 7 bases and J by 5 bases, leaving 9 bases between them. Germline CDR1 reads MGHDK; CDR2 reads SYGVNS. The CDR3 contains 11 residues. The CDR3 spells CASTQGDEQYF. The CDR3 DNA reads TGTGCCAGCACCCAAGGGGACGAGCAGTACTTC.

This clonotype was found a few times. The chain combines TRBV5-1 with TRBJ2-5; no reliable D call. CDR3 length: 14 residues. Trimming pared 1 base from V and 7 bases from J, leaving 14 bases between. Germline CDR1 SGHRS, CDR2 YFSETQ. The CDR3 DNA follows: TGCGCCAGCAGCTTGCCGGACGAAAGAGGGACCCAGTACTTC. Translation gives CASSLPDERGTQYF.

The chain recombines TRBV6-5 with TRBJ2-7, with D maybe TRBD2 (5 bases). V gave up 2 bases and J gave up 5 bases, with 16 bases separating them. The CDR3 is 15 amino acids. Germline V gene lookup returns CDR1 MNHEY and CDR2 SVGAGI. In nucleotides, the CDR3 is TGTGCCAGCAGTTACAATTCGGGCGGGCCCCACGAGCAGTACTTC. Translated: CASSYNSGGPHEQYF.

The chain is built from TRBV18 and TRBJ1-4, with D unresolved. The CDR3 has 12 residues. CDR1 is KGHSH and CDR2 is LQKENI in the germline V gene. The V and J ends lost 6 bases and 7 bases respectively, with 9 bases between them. CDR3 in amino acids: CASSESREKLFF. DNA for the CDR3: TGTGCCAGCTCCGAGAGCCGTGAAAAACTGTTTTTT.

This clonotype was seen a handful of times. V usage is TRBV28 and J usage is TRBJ1-6; no clear D gene. Trimming removed 4 bases at V and 13 bases at J, with 14 bases between. This CDR3 is 13 amino acids long. Germline V gene lookup returns CDR1 MDHEN and CDR2 SYDVKM. As DNA, the CDR3 is TGTGCCAGCAGTTCATCGGGCCTTTGGCCCCTCCACTTT. Protein sequence: CASSSSGLWPLHF.